This T cell receptor (beta chain) was documented in a study of cytomegalovirus exposure and HLA in healthy donors. The study, taken as a whole, reports: CMV serostatus stood as the only immune exposure information on hand.

Amplification used 60 Vbeta primers and 13 Jbeta primers. Some clones are missing from TCRdb's copy, which holds only in-frame ones; the method was immunoSEQ multiplex PCR. The sample has more than 85,000 clones, roughly 80% seen once; the top ten hold 7.5% to 10%. With respect to this clone: Its matching antigen is unknown.

The germline CDR1 and CDR2 sequences are SGHVT and SQSDAQ. The CDR3 sequence is 17 residues long. Trimming shortened V by 7 bases and J by 1 base, and 22 bases separated the two germline ends. The study sampled nominally healthy donors, though unrecorded immune exposures were likely. This rearrangement joins TRBV7-4 to TRBJ1-1, with D perhaps TRBD1 (5 bases). Sequencing was performed on PBMCs. This clonotype originated in a middle-aged woman in good health and CMV-seropositive. The CDR3 DNA follows: TGTGCCAGCATCCCTTATCATAGGGGCTTTGGGAACACTGAAGCTTTCTTT. Translated, it gives CASIPYHRGFGNTEAFF.